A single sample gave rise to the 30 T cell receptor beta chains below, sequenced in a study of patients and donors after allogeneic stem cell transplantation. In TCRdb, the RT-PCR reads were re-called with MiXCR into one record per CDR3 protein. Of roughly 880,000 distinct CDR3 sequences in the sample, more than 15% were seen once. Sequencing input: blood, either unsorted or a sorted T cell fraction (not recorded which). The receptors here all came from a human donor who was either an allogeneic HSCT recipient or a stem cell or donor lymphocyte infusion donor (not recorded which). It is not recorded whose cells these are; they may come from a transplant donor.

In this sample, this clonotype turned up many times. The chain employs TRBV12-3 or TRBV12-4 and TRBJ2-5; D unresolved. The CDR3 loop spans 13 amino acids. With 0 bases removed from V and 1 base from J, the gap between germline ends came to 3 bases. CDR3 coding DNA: TGTGCCAGCAGTTTAGCTCGCCAAGAGACCCAGTACTTC. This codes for CASSLARQETQYF.

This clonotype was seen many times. The CDR3: CASSPDINYGYTF. The DNA of the CDR3 is TGTGCCAGCAGCCCGGACATTAACTATGGCTACACCTTC. V usage is TRBV6-1 and J usage is TRBJ1-2, with D tentatively TRBD1 (5 bases). With 6 bases removed from V and 1 base from J, the gap between germline ends came to 9 bases. Germline CDR1 and CDR2: MNHNS and SASEGT. The CDR3 has 13 amino acids.

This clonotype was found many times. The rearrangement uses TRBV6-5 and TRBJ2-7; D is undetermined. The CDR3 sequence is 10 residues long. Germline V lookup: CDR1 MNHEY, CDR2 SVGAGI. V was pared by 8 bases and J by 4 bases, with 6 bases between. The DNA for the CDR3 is TGTGCCAGCGGGAAATACGAGCAGTACTTC. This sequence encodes CASGKYEQYF.

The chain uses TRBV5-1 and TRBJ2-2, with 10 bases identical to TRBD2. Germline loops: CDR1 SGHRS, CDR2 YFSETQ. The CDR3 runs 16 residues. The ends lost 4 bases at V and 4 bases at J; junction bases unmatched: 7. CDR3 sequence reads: CASSPRTSGSTGELFF. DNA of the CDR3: TGCGCCAGCAGCCCAAGGACTAGCGGAAGCACCGGGGAGCTGTTTTTT. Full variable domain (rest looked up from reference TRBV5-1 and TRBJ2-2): KAGVTQTPRYLIKTRGQQVTLSCSPISGHRSVSWYQQTPGQGLQFLFEYFSETQRNKGNFPGRFSGRQFSNSRSEMNVSTLELGDSALYLCASSPRTSGSTGELFFGEGSRLTVL.

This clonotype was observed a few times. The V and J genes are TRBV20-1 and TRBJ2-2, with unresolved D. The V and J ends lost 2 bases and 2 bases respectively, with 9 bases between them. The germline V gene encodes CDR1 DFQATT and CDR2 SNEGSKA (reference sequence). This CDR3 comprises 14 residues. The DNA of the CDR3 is TGCAGTGCTAGAAGTACCAGAAACACCGGGGAGCTGTTTTTT. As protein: CSARSTRNTGELFF.

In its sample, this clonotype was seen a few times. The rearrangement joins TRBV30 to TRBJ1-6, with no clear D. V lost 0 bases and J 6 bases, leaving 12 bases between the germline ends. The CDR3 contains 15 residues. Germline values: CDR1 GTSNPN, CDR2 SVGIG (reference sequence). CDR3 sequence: CAWSVGSAFNSPLHF. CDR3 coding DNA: TGTGCCTGGAGTGTAGGGTCAGCTTTTAATTCACCCCTCCACTTT.

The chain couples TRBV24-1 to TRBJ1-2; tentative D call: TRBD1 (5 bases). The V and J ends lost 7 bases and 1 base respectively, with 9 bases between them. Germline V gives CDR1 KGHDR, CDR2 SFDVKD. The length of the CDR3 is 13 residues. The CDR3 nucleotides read TGTGCCACCAGGGGACGGCTTAACTATGGCTACACCTTC. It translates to CATRGRLNYGYTF.

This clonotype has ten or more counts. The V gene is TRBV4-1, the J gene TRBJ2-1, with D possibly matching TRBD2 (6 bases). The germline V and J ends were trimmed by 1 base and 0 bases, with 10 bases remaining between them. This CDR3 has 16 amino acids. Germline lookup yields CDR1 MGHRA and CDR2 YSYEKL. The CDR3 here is CASSQGLASSYNEQFF. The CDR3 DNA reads TGCGCCAGCAGCCAAGGGCTAGCGAGCTCCTACAATGAGCAGTTCTTC.

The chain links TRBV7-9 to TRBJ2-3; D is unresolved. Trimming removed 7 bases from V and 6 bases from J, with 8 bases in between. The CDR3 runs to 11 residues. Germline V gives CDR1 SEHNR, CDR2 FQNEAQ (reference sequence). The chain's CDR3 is CASILTDTQYF. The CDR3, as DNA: TGTGCCAGCATCCTAACCGATACGCAGTATTTT.

This CDR3 is CASSPLAGAPNEQYF. CDR3 coding DNA: TGTGCCAGCAGCCCATTAGCGGGGGCCCCGAACGAGCAGTACTTC. The chain couples TRBV27 to TRBJ2-7; 9 bases are a match to TRBD2. CDR3 length: 15 amino acids. Germline trimming cut 6 bases from V and 5 bases from J; bases unmatched to any gene: 11. CDR1 is MNHEY, CDR2 SMNVEV, per germline (reference sequence).

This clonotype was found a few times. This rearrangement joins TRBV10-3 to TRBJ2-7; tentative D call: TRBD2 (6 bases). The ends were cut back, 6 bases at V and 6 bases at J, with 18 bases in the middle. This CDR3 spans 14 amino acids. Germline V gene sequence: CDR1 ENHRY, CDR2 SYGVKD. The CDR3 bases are TGTGCCATCAGCCCAGGAGAGGGAGGTGGCGAGCAGTACTTC. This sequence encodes CAISPGEGGGEQYF.

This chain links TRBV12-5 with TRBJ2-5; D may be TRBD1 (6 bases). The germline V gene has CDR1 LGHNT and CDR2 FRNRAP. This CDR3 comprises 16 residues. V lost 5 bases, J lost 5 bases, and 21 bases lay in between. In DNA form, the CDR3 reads TGTGCTAGTGGTCCAAACACAGGGCGCGACATGGAGACCCAGTACTTC. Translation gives CASGPNTGRDMETQYF.

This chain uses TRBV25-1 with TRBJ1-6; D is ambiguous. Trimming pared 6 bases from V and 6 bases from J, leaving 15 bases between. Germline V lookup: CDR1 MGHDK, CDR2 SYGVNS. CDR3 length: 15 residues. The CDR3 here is CASSRPGNFNSPLHF. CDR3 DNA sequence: TGTGCCAGCAGCAGGCCCGGGAACTTTAATTCACCCCTCCACTTT.

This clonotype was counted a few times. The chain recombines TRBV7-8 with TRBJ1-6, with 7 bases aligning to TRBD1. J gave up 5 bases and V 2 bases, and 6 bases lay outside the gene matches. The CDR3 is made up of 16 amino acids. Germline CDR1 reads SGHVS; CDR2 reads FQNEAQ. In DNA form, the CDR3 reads TGTGCCAGCAGCTTAAAAGGGGGCCGCGATAATTCACCCCTCCACTTT. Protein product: CASSLKGGRDNSPLHF.

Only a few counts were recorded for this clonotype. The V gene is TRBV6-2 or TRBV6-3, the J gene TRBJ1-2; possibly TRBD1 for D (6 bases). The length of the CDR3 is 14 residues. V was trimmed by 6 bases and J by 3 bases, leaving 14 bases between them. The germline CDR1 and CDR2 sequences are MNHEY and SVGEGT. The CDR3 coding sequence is TGTGCCAGCAGAGACCAGGGGTTATACTATGGCTACACCTTC. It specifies CASRDQGLYYGYTF.

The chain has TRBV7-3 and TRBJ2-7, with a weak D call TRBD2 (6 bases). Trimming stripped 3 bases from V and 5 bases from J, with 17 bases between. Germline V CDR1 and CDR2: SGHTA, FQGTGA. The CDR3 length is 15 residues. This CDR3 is CASSFVPGRVHEQYF. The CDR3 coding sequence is TGTGCCAGCAGCTTTGTCCCCGGGAGAGTGCACGAGCAGTACTTC.

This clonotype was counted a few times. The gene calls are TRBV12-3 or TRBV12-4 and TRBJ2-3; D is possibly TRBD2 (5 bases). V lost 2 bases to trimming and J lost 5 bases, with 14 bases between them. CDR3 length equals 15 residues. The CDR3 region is CASSLKAAEGDTQYF. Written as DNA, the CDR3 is TGTGCCAGCAGTTTAAAGGCGGCAGAGGGAGATACGCAGTATTTT.

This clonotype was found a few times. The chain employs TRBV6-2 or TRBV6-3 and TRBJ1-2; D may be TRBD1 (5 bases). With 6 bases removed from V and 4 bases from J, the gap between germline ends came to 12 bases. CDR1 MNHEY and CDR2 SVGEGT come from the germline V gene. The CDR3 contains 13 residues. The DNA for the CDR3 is TGTGCCAGCAGCGACAGTCTCTCCTATGGCTACACCTTC. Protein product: CASSDSLSYGYTF.

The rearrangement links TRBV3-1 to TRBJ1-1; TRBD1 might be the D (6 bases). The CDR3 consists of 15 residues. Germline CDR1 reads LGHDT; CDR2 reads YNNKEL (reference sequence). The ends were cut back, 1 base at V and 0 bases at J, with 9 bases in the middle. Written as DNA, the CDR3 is TGTGCCAGCAGCCAAGTTGGGGACATGAACACTGAAGCTTTCTTT. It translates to CASSQVGDMNTEAFF.

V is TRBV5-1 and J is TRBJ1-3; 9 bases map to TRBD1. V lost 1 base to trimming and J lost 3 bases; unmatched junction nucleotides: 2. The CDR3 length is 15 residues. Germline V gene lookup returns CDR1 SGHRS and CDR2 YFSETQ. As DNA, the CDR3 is TGCGCCAGCAGCTTGACAGGGGGCATTGGAAACACCATATATTTT. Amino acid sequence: CASSLTGGIGNTIYF.

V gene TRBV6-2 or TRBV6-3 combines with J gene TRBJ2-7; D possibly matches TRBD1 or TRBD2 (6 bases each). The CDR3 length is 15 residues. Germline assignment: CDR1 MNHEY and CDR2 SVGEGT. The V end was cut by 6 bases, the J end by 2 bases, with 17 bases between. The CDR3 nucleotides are TGTGCCAGCAGGGGAGCGGGCAGGGGAACCTACGAGCAGTACTTC. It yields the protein CASRGAGRGTYEQYF.

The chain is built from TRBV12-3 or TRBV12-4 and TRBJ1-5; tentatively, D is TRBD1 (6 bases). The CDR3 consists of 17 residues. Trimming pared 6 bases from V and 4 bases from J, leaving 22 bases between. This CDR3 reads CASRPDRKVFGNQPQHF. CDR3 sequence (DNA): TGTGCCAGCAGGCCCGACAGGAAGGTATTTGGAAATCAGCCCCAGCATTTT.

CDR3 in DNA: TGTGCCAGCAGCCAAGATGCGGGACTAGCGGGAGGGTCCGCGGAGCTGTTTTTT. Its protein product is CASSQDAGLAGGSAELFF. This sequence joins TRBV14 and TRBJ2-2, with 16 bases identical to TRBD2. The CDR3 loop spans 18 amino acids. Germline CDR1 SGHDN, CDR2 FVKESK. The ends lost 0 bases at V and 10 bases at J; junction bases unmatched: 8.

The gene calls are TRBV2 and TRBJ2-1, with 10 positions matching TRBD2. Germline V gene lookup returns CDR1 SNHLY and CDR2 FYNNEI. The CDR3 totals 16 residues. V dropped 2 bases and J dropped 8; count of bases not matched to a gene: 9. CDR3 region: CASSELRSSGSDEQFF. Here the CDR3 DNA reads TGTGCCAGCAGTGAATTAAGGTCTAGCGGGAGCGATGAGCAGTTCTTC.

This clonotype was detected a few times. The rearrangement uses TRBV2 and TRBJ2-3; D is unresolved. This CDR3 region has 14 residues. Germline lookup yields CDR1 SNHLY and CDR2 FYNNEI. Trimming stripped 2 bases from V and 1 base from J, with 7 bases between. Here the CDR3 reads CASSERGGTDTQYF. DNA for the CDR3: TGTGCCAGCAGTGAAAGAGGTGGCACAGATACGCAGTATTTT.

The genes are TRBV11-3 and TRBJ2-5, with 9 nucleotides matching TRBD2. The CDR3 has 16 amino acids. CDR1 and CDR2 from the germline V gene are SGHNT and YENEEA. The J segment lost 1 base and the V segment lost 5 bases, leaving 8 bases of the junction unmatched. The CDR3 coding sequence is TGTGCCAGCAGCCAAGAGACTAGCGGAATCCAAGAGACCCAGTACTTC. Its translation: CASSQETSGIQETQYF.

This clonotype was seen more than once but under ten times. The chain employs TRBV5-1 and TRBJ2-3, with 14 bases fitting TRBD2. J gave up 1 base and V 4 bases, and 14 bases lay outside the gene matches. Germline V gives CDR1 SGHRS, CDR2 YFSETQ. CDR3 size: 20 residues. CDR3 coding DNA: TGCGCCAGCAGCAGAGGAACGGGGACTAGCGGGAGTATGGGCACAGATACGCAGTATTTT. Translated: CASSRGTGTSGSMGTDTQYF. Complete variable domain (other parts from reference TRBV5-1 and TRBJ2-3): KAGVTQTPRYLIKTRGQQVTLSCSPISGHRSVSWYQQTPGQGLQFLFEYFSETQRNKGNFPGRFSGRQFSNSRSEMNVSTLELGDSALYLCASSRGTGTSGSMGTDTQYFGPGTRLTVL.

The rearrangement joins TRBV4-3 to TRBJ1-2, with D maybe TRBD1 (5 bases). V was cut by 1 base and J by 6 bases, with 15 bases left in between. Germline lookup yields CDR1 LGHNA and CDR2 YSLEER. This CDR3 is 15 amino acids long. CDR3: CASSQAEREGHGYTF. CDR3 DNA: TGCGCCAGCAGCCAAGCGGAGAGGGAGGGACATGGCTACACCTTC.

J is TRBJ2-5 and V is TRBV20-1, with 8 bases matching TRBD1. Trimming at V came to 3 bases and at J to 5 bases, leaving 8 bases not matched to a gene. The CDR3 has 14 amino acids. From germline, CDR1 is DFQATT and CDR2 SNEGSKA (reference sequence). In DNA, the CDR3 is TGCAGTGCTAGGCTCACAGGGGGTGGGGAGACCCAGTACTTC. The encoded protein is CSARLTGGGETQYF.

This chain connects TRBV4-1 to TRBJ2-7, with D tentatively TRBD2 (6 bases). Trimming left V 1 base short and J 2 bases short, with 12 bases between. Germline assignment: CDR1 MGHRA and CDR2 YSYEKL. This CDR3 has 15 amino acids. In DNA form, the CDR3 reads TGCGCCAGCAGCCAAGGGGGGGAGAGACCCTACGAGCAGTACTTC. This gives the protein CASSQGGERPYEQYF.